This TCR beta chain was observed in a study of T-cell reconstitution after alpha-beta-depleted transplantation in children. It was with unique molecular identifiers that the TCRbeta library was prepared. TCRdb called the PCR reads again in MiXCR, with one record for every CDR3 protein. Among about 690,000 distinct CDR3 sequences listed, approximately 15% were seen once. Germline V gene lookup returns CDR1 DFQATT and CDR2 SNEGSKA (reference sequence). The V segment lost 3 bases and the J segment 0 bases; nucleotides outside the gene matches: 4. The CDR3 is 14 amino acids. This sequence was found in a human donor who donated a stem cell graft to a child with acute myeloid leukemia. The chain couples TRBV20-1 to TRBJ1-2; 7 nucleotides align to TRBD1. This specimen was PBMCs from the stem cell graft donor, taken from the stem cell graft. CDR3: CSASYRGANYGYTF. The CDR3 nucleotides are TGCAGTGCTAGTTACAGGGGAGCTAACTATGGCTACACCTTC.